Following are 13 T cell receptor beta chains from one sample sequenced in a study of T-cell reconstitution after alpha-beta-depleted transplantation in children. During its preparation, the TCRbeta library received unique molecular identifiers. TCRdb re-called the PCR reads through MiXCR, storing one row per CDR3 protein. The sample lists 280,000 or so distinct CDR3 sequences, about 9.9% seen once, with about a quarter in the top ten. The sample here was peripheral blood, taken 180 days after TCRalphabeta/CD19-depleted stem cell transplant. These receptors were collected from a male patient between 2 and 10 years old who had a stem cell transplant for chronic granulomatous disease, so the T cells may come from the graft donor.

This clonotype was counted at least ten times. This rearrangement joins TRBV12-3 or TRBV12-4 to TRBJ2-7; 11 positions match TRBD2. Trimming at V came to 5 bases and at J to 3 bases, leaving 9 bases not matched to a gene. The CDR3 contains 16 residues. For the CDR3, the DNA is TGTGCCAGCAGTCCCCCACTAGCGGGAGAAGGCTACGAGCAGTACTTC. Its protein is CASSPPLAGEGYEQYF.

Many counts were recorded for this clonotype. This chain uses TRBV15 with TRBJ2-2, with 7 bases lining up with TRBD1. The CDR3 loop spans 15 amino acids. The J segment lost 5 bases and the V segment lost 0 bases, leaving 3 bases of the junction unmatched. Germline V gene lookup returns CDR1 LNHNV and CDR2 YYDKDF (reference sequence). The chain's CDR3 is CATSREGGWTGELFF. The CDR3, as DNA: TGTGCCACCAGCAGAGAAGGGGGCTGGACCGGGGAGCTGTTTTTT. Drawing the rest from reference TRBV15 and TRBJ2-2, the complete variable domain is DAMVIQNPRYQVTQFGKPVTLSCSQTLNHNVMYWYQQKSSQAPKLLFHYYDKDFNNEADTPDNFQSRRPNTSFCFLDIRSPGLGDTAMYLCATSREGGWTGELFFGEGSRLTVL.

Worth noting for this clonotype: A clone one base away is much larger, so this may be a read error. This chain joins TRBV7-3 and TRBJ2-7; no definite D call. Germline V gene sequence: CDR1 SGHTA, CDR2 FQGTGA. V shed 2 bases and J shed 5 bases, with 10 bases lying between them. The CDR3 runs 13 residues. For the CDR3, the DNA is TGTGCCAGCAGCTTACGACCAGAAGACGAGCAGTACTTC. Protein product: CASSLRPEDEQYF.

This clonotype was counted many times. This chain connects TRBV11-2 to TRBJ2-1; 9 bases align to TRBD2. The CDR3 is 15 residues long. Germline V gives CDR1 SGHAT, CDR2 FQNNGV. V lost 6 bases, J lost 7 bases, and 10 bases stayed unmatched. The CDR3 DNA is TGTGCCAGCAGGCCAATAGCGGGGGCCCTAAATGAGCAGTTCTTC. Its translation is CASRPIAGALNEQFF.

This clonotype showed up just a few times. The V gene is TRBV7-9, the J gene TRBJ2-3; 14 bases match TRBD2. The length of the CDR3 is 17 residues. The germline V gene has CDR1 SEHNR and CDR2 FQNEAQ (reference sequence). V was clipped by 5 bases and J by 2 bases; unmatched bases: 6. The DNA for the CDR3 is TGTGCCAGCAGCCCCTTGGGACTAGCGGGAGCCACAGATACGCAGTATTTT. Translating gives CASSPLGLAGATDTQYF.

This clonotype was observed many times. The chain joins TRBV5-6 to TRBJ2-1; 11 bases agree with TRBD2. CDR3 length equals 15 residues. CDR1 is SGHDT, CDR2 YYEEEE, per germline. V shed 1 base, J shed 5 bases, and the junction held 2 bases outside the gene matches. CDR3 amino acids: CASSLLTSGNNEQFF. In DNA form, the CDR3 reads TGTGCCAGCAGCTTGTTGACTAGCGGGAACAATGAGCAGTTCTTC.

This clonotype was picked up many times. The chain recombines TRBV20-1 with TRBJ2-1, with TRBD2 matching over 14 bases. This CDR3 spans 14 amino acids. Germline V CDR1 and CDR2: DFQATT, SNEGSKA (reference sequence). Trimming cost V 5 bases and J 9 bases; bases outside gene matches: 6. DNA for the CDR3: TGCAGTGCTGGGACTAGCGGGGGCCTCAGTGAGCAGTTCTTC. Protein: CSAGTSGGLSEQFF.

Note on this clonotype: A much larger clonotype is one base distant, so this may be a read error. The chain has TRBV18 and TRBJ2-5; 8 bases align to TRBD1. This CDR3 comprises 16 residues. Germline V CDR1 and CDR2: KGHSH, LQKENI. The CDR3: CASSPLHRQGQETPYF. In nucleotides, the CDR3 is TGTGCCAGCTCACCCCTCCATCGACAGGGGCAAGAGACCCCGTACTTC.

This clonotype was counted ten times or more. V gene TRBV20-1 combines with J gene TRBJ2-2, with 11 nucleotides matching TRBD1. V dropped 6 bases and J dropped 5; count of bases not matched to a gene: 8. Germline V gene data show CDR1 as DFQATT and CDR2 as SNEGSKA (reference sequence). The CDR3 runs 15 residues. CDR3 sequence reads: CSAVGQGAETGELFF. CDR3 DNA sequence: TGCAGTGCGGTAGGACAGGGGGCAGAAACCGGGGAGCTGTTTTTT.

The sample holds many counts of this clonotype. This chain connects TRBV20-1 to TRBJ2-1; D is ambiguous. V was cut by 6 bases and J by 7 bases, with 19 bases left in between. In germline, CDR1 is DFQATT, CDR2 SNEGSKA (reference sequence). This CDR3 comprises 14 residues. CDR3 in amino acids: CSAPRYDWGNEQFF. The CDR3 nucleotides are TGCAGTGCGCCCCGATATGACTGGGGAAATGAGCAGTTCTTC.

This clonotype was found many times. The chain couples TRBV7-2 to TRBJ1-1; D unresolved. The CDR3 runs 13 residues. The germline CDR1 and CDR2 sequences are SGHTA and FQGNSA. Trimming took off 1 base at V and 5 bases at J, with 8 bases between the two ends. The CDR3 is CASSLEVWTEAFF. In DNA form, the CDR3 reads TGTGCCAGCAGCTTAGAGGTTTGGACTGAAGCTTTCTTT.

This clonotype was detected many times. In DNA form, the CDR3 reads TGCAGTGCTAGAGCAGCGGGAGCCAGGGACGAGCAGTACTTC. Translating gives CSARAAGARDEQYF. The chain employs TRBV20-1 and TRBJ2-7, with 8 bases that match TRBD2. CDR3 length: 14 amino acids. CDR1 is DFQATT, CDR2 SNEGSKA, per germline (reference sequence). Germline trimming cut 1 base from V and 5 bases from J; bases unmatched to any gene: 7.

Regarding this clonotype: A read error may be the cause here, since a much bigger clone is one base away. V and J are TRBV9 and TRBJ2-4; 9 bases map to TRBD1. CDR1 and CDR2 from the germline V gene are SGDLS and YYNGEE. The CDR3 contains 17 residues. Here the CDR3 reads CASSDGTGFGTKNIQHF. The CDR3 nucleotides read TGTGCCAGCAGCGACGGGACAGGGTTTGGAACCAAAAACATTCAGCACTTC.